These T cell receptor beta chains were read from a single sample in a study of cytomegalovirus exposure and HLA in healthy donors. Generated by immunoSEQ multiplex PCR, the TCRdb table keeps only in-frame clones and is missing some. The sample shows tens of thousands of clones, approximately 94% of them seen only once. Input material: PBMCs. Source of these receptors: a man aged 18 to 30 in good health and CMV-seropositive. Both conserved end residues are part of each CDR3. D genes are given only for firm matches. Rows may omit the clone size; those that give it use once, few, many or a size class.

CDR3nt	CDR3aa	v_gene	j_gene	d_gene	abundance
TGTGCCAGCTCGCAGACTATTACAGTTCACTATGGCTACACCTTC	CASSQTITVHYGYTF	TRBV19	TRBJ1-2	-	-
TGTGCCAGCAGCTTAGATGCGGGGGGCGTAGGCTATGGCTACACCTTC	CASSLDAGGVGYGYTF	TRBV5-5	TRBJ1-2	-	-
TGCGCCAGCAGCCAACCAATCGGGACTTGGGACAGGGGGAGGAAAACGGGAAACACCATATATTTT	CASSQPIGTWDRGRKTGNTIYF	TRBV4-1	TRBJ1-3	TRBD1	-
TGTGCCCAGCAACGCGGGAGTCCCTTCTACGAGCAGTACTTC	CAQQRGSPFYEQYF	TRBV2	TRBJ2-7	TRBD2	-
TGTGCCAGCCTGTGGGCATCTGGACAGCTGATGTTTTTT	CASLWASGQLMFF	TRBV2	TRBJ1-4	-	-
TGTGCCAGCAGGACATATGCGGGGCAGAACACTGAAGCTTTCTTT	CASRTYAGQNTEAFF	TRBV28	TRBJ1-1	-	-
TGTGCCAGTAGTAGAGGGACAGTTAACACTGAAGCTTTCTTT	CASSRGTVNTEAFF	TRBV19	TRBJ1-1	TRBD1	once
TGTGCCAGCAGAGGCTTCTACAATGAGCAGTTCTTC	CASRGFYNEQFF	TRBV19	TRBJ2-1	-	-
TGCAGCGCTGGGGCGGGGGGGACAGATACGCAGTATTTT	CSAGAGGTDTQYF	TRBV29-1	TRBJ2-3	TRBD2	-
TGTGCCAGCAGCAAATCCGTCCCCAGGGTAGGGTACGAGCAGTACTTC	CASSKSVPRVGYEQYF	TRBV7-2	TRBJ2-7	-	-
TGTGCCAGCAGTCAACCGGGAGGGGCCTGGGAGACCCAGTACTTC	CASSQPGGAWETQYF	TRBV27	TRBJ2-5	TRBD2	-
TGTGCCAGCAGTGAAGATGGGGGCTCCGGCTATGGCTACACCTTC	CASSEDGGSGYGYTF	TRBV6-1	TRBJ1-2	-	-
TGTGCCAGTAGGACCCTGCTTGGACAGCATAATGAAAAACTGTTTTTT	CASRTLLGQHNEKLFF	TRBV19	TRBJ1-4	-	-
TGCGCCAGCAGCCAAGACAAATGGGCAGGCCTCTCTGGAAACACCATATATTTT	CASSQDKWAGLSGNTIYF	TRBV4-1	TRBJ1-3	-	-
TGCAGCGTTGAAGACCCCAGGGGTTCGAACACTGAAGCTTTCTTT	CSVEDPRGSNTEAFF	TRBV29-1	TRBJ1-1	-	-